Reported below is one TCR beta chain. Which antigen it targets is not known. No much larger clone exists at a distance of one base, and base qualities are not known. The source of the sample is a study of cytotoxic CD8 clonotypes in ibrutinib-treated CLL (TCRdb year 2021). Turning to the overall study: In this cohort, over 14 patients were treatment-naive and approximately 10 were relapsed/refractory, while some 18 had unmutated IGHV. Response samples were obtained after a median of roughly 13 months of treatment, with a range of roughly 6 to 40 months. Of the 90 or so people in the trial, roughly 27 had longitudinal samples available. Responses were partial in about 25 patients and complete in 2; after median approximately 66 months follow-up, roughly 15 stayed in remission and 12 progressed. Cryopreserved peripheral blood mononuclear cells were collected before treatment, at response, and at either disease progression or sustained remission. On average, each sample had about 260,000 productive templates and 96,000 or so productive rearrangements. Patients were still on ibrutinib when every remission and progressive disease sample was collected. General conclusions and limits of the study: Public clonotypes were rare and either shrank or stayed stable during treatment, and the rise in clonality at ibrutinib response reflected expansion of private clonotypes. Sampling times were not matched between sustained-remission and progressing patients, and lymph node repertoires were not studied. Clonality rose at ibrutinib response, remained stable during sustained remission, and dropped back toward baseline at progression. At baseline, clonality was higher than in age-matched healthy donors and showed a strong correlation with circulating CD8+ T-cell counts.

Inclusive of the bounding cysteine and phenylalanine, the CDR3 is 14 residues long. Only the CDR3 part of the read is kept: 42 bases, read in frame from the first base. Per the germline V gene, SGDLS is the CDR1 and YYNGEE is the CDR2. V and J are truncated by 3 bases and 2 bases respectively, leaving an intervening sequence of 11 bases. Each clonotype received, on average, around 9.6x coverage in deep resolution sequencing performed on a MiSeq, where the target depth lay between 1 in 1 million and 1 in 200,000 T cells. The immunoSEQ hsTCRB Kit was used to generate the TCR beta libraries. Processing in the source paper ran as follows. ImmunoSEQ Data Assistant and ImmunoSEQ Analyzer were used for data analysis, and V, D and J genes were assigned according to IMGT definitions. Clonality, with values ranging from 0 to 1, was calculated as one minus the normalized Shannon entropy of productive rearrangement frequencies. Public clonotype analysis was restricted to overrepresented clonotypes comprising at least 0.05% of each patient's repertoire. Roughly 13 repertoires from age-matched healthy donors, obtained from immuneACCESS, served as clonality controls. This immuneACCESS table, as held by TCRdb, lists in-frame sequences with V and J called but not all clones. Of the missing ones, under half trace to an unresolved V gene in checked studies; the others have no known cause. The DNA was the basis for D and trimming; V, J and clone size are from that table. The sample contains about 330,000 clones, 67% of them found a single time. The ten largest clones add up to approximately 6% of the sample.

For TCR beta library preparation, 1.5 to 2.5 micrograms of genomic DNA were extracted from the cryopreserved PBMCs. Longitudinal blood samples from CLL patients receiving ibrutinib monotherapy were subjected to high-throughput TCR beta sequencing. The patients took part in an open-label, single-center phase 2 trial of ibrutinib monotherapy. This sequence was found in a human donor with chronic lymphocytic leukemia. The sequence is built from TRBV9 and TRBJ1-2; TRBD1 might be the D gene, on 5 matching bases. Sequenced here: PBMCs, sampled after 36 months of ibrutinib treatment. The nucleotide sequence reads as follows: TGTGCCAGCAGCGCCCGCGGGGCCAACTATGGCTACACCTTC. This encodes CASSARGANYGYTF.